This T cell receptor (beta chain) was recorded in a study of Graves' ophthalmopathy and Graves' hyperthyroidism. Study context: Before any treatment, peripheral blood was taken at the initial diagnosis.

V was pared by 5 bases and J by 3 bases, with 11 bases between. This CDR3 is built from 13 residues. CDR1 and CDR2 (germline): LNHDA, SQIVND (reference sequence). Scientists amplified the TCR beta CDR3 regions from RNA transcripts. HTBI primers primed a first-round RT-PCR, and a second-round multiplex PCR followed. MiXCR, applied by TCRdb to the multiplex PCR reads, yields one record per CDR3 protein. The table has 200,000 to 250,000 distinct CDR3 sequences, under 30% seen once. This clonotype was observed many times. Source material: peripheral blood. The receptor was isolated from a middle-aged man with Graves' ophthalmopathy. The chain couples TRBV19 to TRBJ2-7; unclear D gene. In DNA form, the CDR3 reads TGTGCCAGTAGTTTAGGACGCTTCTACGAGCAGTACTTC. Translating it yields CASSLGRFYEQYF.